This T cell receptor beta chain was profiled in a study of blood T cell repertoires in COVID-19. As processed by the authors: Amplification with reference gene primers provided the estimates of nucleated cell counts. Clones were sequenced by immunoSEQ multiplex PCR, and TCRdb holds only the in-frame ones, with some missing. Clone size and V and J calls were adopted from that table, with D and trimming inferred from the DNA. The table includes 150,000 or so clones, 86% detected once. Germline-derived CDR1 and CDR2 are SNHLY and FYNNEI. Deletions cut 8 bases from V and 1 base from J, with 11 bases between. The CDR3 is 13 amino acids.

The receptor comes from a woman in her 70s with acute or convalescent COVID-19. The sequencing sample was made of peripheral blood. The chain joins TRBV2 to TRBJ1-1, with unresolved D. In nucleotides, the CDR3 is TGTGCCAGCGGTTACTTTGGGAACACTGAAGCTTTCTTT. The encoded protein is CASGYFGNTEAFF. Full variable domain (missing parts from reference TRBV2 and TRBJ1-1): EPEVTQTPSHQVTQMGQEVILRCVPISNHLYFYWYRQILGQKVEFLVSFYNNEISEKSEIFDDQFSVERPDGSNFTLKIRSTKLEDSAMYFCASGYFGNTEAFFGQGTRLTVV.